The present entry profiles one T cell receptor beta chain with its context. This clonotype was seen a few times. Its binding antigen is unknown. No clone much larger than this one lies a single base away; base qualities are absent. The data were taken from a study of T cells after yellow fever vaccination (dated by TCRdb to between 2018 and 2020). Broadly, across the study: The SMART-Seq v4 Ultra Low Input RNA kit was used to prepare libraries from fractions with low cell numbers. To track T-cell clones before and after primary and booster YFV17D yellow fever vaccination, bulk TCR alpha and beta repertoires were sequenced longitudinally. Bulk PBMC replicates and cell subsets were isolated from blood drawn at multiple timepoints before and after both primary and secondary immunization. Two healthy male donors, one aged 18 to 29 and one aged 30 to 40 years, were included in the cohort. Study-level results and caveats: Computational filtering was required because FACS-sorted repertoires could contain abundant contaminating clonotypes from the bulk population. Only a couple of donors were included in the study, so the extent to which the findings can be generalized is limited. After the booster, most of the clones that had expanded following primary vaccination were detected again (almost 98% of CD4 and 88% of CD8), which suggests that memory was broadly maintained. A small share of clonotypes was detected in both CD4 and CD8 compartments, with the overlap likely arising from convergent recombination. Compared with the primary T-cell response, the secondary T-cell response was weaker but faster, peaking on day 5 rather than day 15.

The CDR3 starts with the cysteine, ends with the phenylalanine, and has 15 residues. CDR3 DNA only is kept here, 45 bases in frame from base 1. V is shortened by 3 bases, J by 4 bases, and the region joining them spans 15 bases. TCR cDNA was synthesized by 5'RACE template switching, which introduced a universal primer site and unique molecular identifiers. Priming of cDNA synthesis was performed from both the TCR alpha and TCR beta constant segments. Libraries were amplified in two PCR steps, with sample barcodes and sequencing adapters added in the second step. Sequencing of the libraries was done on either Illumina HiSeq 2500 (2x100 bp) or NovaSeq (2x150 bp). The authors processed their data as follows. Reads were demultiplexed and collapsed into UMI consensus sequences with MIGEC, and V(D)J alignment was performed with MiXCR. Clonotypes responding to the vaccine were identified with edgeR on replicate PBMC samples, with the criteria of FDR below 0.01 and a log2 fold change above 5 up to day 15. CD4 or CD8 identity was assigned to each bulk clonotype according to whether the clonotype was present at higher abundance in the sequenced CD4 repertoire or the sequenced CD8 repertoire. Through fastp at Q25 and MiXCR, TCRdb rebuilt clones from the public reads, retaining in-frame beta chains. Rows are unified per CDR3 protein, each entry keeping the most common DNA and genes. These V and J calls rely on TCRdb rather than the paper's analysis. In this sample the table shows roughly 300,000 distinct CDR3 sequences, about 7.8% of which occur a single time. Of the sample, approximately 15% is held by the ten largest clones.

According to the study, the label for this sample's treatment or condition signals: live attenuated yellow fever vaccine strain. At each blood-draw timepoint, two biological replicates of bulk PBMCs were obtained. A standard Ficoll-Paque protocol was used to isolate PBMCs from peripheral blood. RNA was extracted with TriZol from bulk PBMCs, CD4 and CD8 fractions, and dextramer-positive and dextramer-negative fractions. Recombination joined TRBV12-3 or TRBV12-4 with TRBJ2-5; the D gene could be either TRBD1 or TRBD2, each agreeing at 6 bases. The sequencing used PBMCs, collected around 45 days after the first yellow fever vaccination. The receptor's source is a man younger than 35 who received the YFV17D yellow fever vaccine. CDR3 reads: CASSLYEGEAETQYF. The nucleotide sequence is given as TGTGCCAGCAGTTTGTACGAGGGGGAGGCAGAGACCCAGTACTTC.